The following is a T cell receptor (beta chain) sequence with its context. No antigen is known for it. This record belongs to a study of T cell responses to AZD1222 COVID-19 vaccine. The study's findings and limits: Sampled repertoires all dated from after the peak T cell response. Spike-specific TCRs gained breadth and depth after people received two AZD1222 doses. The study reported that nearly half of spike-specific TCRs target unmutated variant regions. White British ancestry dominated among donors, who included more females, and clonal diversity was possibly underestimated.

Profiled with immunoSEQ multiplex PCR; TCRdb holds only in-frame clones, not every one. Of some 110,000 clones in the sample, roughly 82% are singletons; the top ten hold 4% to 6%. The CDR3 has 14 amino acids. Deletions cut 0 bases from V and 4 bases from J, with 6 bases between. The germline V gene has CDR1 MNHNY and CDR2 SVGAGI (reference sequence). This receptor was identified in an adult in good health. The sample consisted of peripheral blood, taken on day 0 of AZD1222 vaccination. The chain couples TRBV6-6 to TRBJ2-2; D gene uncertain. CDR3 coding DNA: TGTGCCAGCAGTTACTCGCAGATCACCGGGGAGCTGTTTTTT. Its translation: CASSYSQITGELFF.